These 24 T cell receptor beta chains originate from one sample sequenced in a study of T cells in localized non-small cell lung cancer. Assay: immunoSEQ multiplex PCR; the TCRdb copy retains only in-frame clones and omits some. This sample has under 20,000 clones, with roughly four fifths found just once. This specimen was peripheral blood, taken before any cancer treatment. The receptors were gathered from a female donor of 60 years or more with stage I lung adenocarcinoma.

The chain carries TRBV6-1 and TRBJ2-7; D tentatively fits TRBD1 or TRBD2 (6 bases each). The CDR3 sequence is 13 residues long. Trimming pared 9 bases from V and 1 base from J, leaving 13 bases between. The germline CDR1 and CDR2 sequences are MNHNS and SASEGT. Written as DNA, the CDR3 is TGTGCCAGTCAAGGGGGGACATCCTACGAGCAGTACTTC. Protein: CASQGGTSYEQYF.

This sequence joins TRBV18 and TRBJ1-5; D is ambiguous. The CDR3 is 13 amino acids. The germline CDR1 and CDR2 sequences are KGHSH and LQKENI. V was pared by 2 bases and J by 7 bases, with 9 bases between. In nucleotides, the CDR3 is TGTGCCAGCTCACCAGGGGAGAGACAGCCCCAGCATTTT. It yields the protein CASSPGERQPQHF.

This clone was counted only a few times. This CDR3 is CAWSVLRSPLHF. The CDR3 DNA reads as TGTGCCTGGAGTGTACTCCGGTCACCCCTCCACTTT. This chain uses TRBV30 with TRBJ1-6, with D unclear. V was clipped by 0 bases and J by 10 bases, with 7 bases between them. The CDR3 consists of 12 residues. The germline gives CDR1 GTSNPN, CDR2 SVGIG (reference sequence).

This clone has just one count. V is TRBV13 and J is TRBJ1-1, with no clear D. Germline values: CDR1 PRHDT, CDR2 FYEKMQ (reference sequence). The CDR3 length is 14 residues. With 3 bases removed from V and 1 base from J, the gap between germline ends came to 9 bases. The CDR3 DNA sequence: TGTGCCAGCAGCTTGATTCGGACGAACACTGAAGCTTTCTTT. It specifies CASSLIRTNTEAFF.

The chain employs TRBV2 and TRBJ2-1, with TRBD1 as a possible D gene (6 bases). CDR3 length: 15 amino acids. V lost 3 bases to trimming and J lost 8 bases, with 17 bases between them. The germline CDR1 and CDR2 sequences are SNHLY and FYNNEI. The CDR3 sequence: CASSEGAIRHDEQFF. The CDR3 DNA is TGTGCCAGCAGTGAGGGGGCCATTAGGCACGATGAGCAGTTCTTC.

This clone was detected only a few times. The V gene is TRBV7-2, the J gene TRBJ1-6; 9 bases agree with TRBD1. Trimming cost V 5 bases and J 10 bases; bases outside gene matches: 9. This CDR3 contains 15 residues. CDR1 is SGHTA, CDR2 FQGNSA, per germline. CDR3 bases: TGTGCCAGCAGCCGATCGGGGACAGGGATCTCACCCCTCCACTTT. This gives the protein CASSRSGTGISPLHF. Variable domain in full (rest from reference TRBV7-2 and TRBJ1-6): GAGVSQSPSNKVTEKGKDVELRCDPISGHTALYWYRQSLGQGLEFLIYFQGNSAPDKSGLPSDRFSAERTGGSVSTLTIQRTQQEDSAVYLCASSRSGTGISPLHFGNGTRLTVT.

The CDR3 sequence is CSVDWTGEHNYGYTF. CDR3 DNA sequence: TGCAGCGTTGATTGGACAGGGGAACATAACTATGGCTACACCTTC. J is TRBJ1-2 and V is TRBV29-1; 9 positions match TRBD1. Germline V gene lookup returns CDR1 SQVTM and CDR2 ANQGSEA. The CDR3 has 15 amino acids. With 3 bases clipped from V and 1 base from J, the junction kept 6 bases outside the gene matches. The full variable domain, with the rest looked up from reference TRBV29-1 and TRBJ1-2, is SAVISQKPSRDICQRGTSLTIQCQVDSQVTMMFWYRQQPGQSLTLIATANQGSEATYESGFVIDKFPISRPNLTFSTLTVSNMSPEDSSIYLCSVDWTGEHNYGYTFGSGTRLTVV.

The genes are TRBV4-1 and TRBJ1-2; 9 nucleotides line up with TRBD1. This CDR3 comprises 15 residues. Germline-derived CDR1 and CDR2 are MGHRA and YSYEKL. V was pared by 3 bases and J by 2 bases, with 4 bases of the junction left unmatched. This CDR3 reads CASSQIQGANYGYTF. CDR3 DNA sequence: TGCGCCAGCAGCCAGATACAGGGGGCAAACTATGGCTACACCTTC.

The chain uses TRBV5-4 and TRBJ2-1; 10 bases match TRBD1. The CDR3 is made up of 16 amino acids. Unmatched junction bases numbered 11, after V lost 4 bases and J lost 7 bases. Germline-derived CDR1 and CDR2 are SGHNT and YYREEE (reference sequence). This chain's CDR3 is CASSTNRDRGRNEQFF. In nucleotides, the CDR3 is TGTGCCAGCAGCACAAACCGGGACAGGGGCCGGAATGAGCAGTTCTTC.

V gene TRBV11-2 combines with J gene TRBJ1-1, with D tentatively TRBD1 (6 bases). This CDR3 has 15 amino acids. Deletions cut 1 base from V and 1 base from J, with 10 bases between. From germline, CDR1 is SGHAT and CDR2 FQNNGV. DNA for the CDR3: TGTGCCAGCAGCTTAGCTACGGGGGCGAACACTGAAGCTTTCTTT. Encoded protein: CASSLATGANTEAFF.

The genes are TRBV10-1 and TRBJ1-1; 7 nucleotides line up with TRBD1. The CDR3 covers 12 residues. V gave up 10 bases and J gave up 5 bases; unmatched junction bases: 7. Germline lookup yields CDR1 WNHNN and CDR2 SYGVQD (reference sequence). In DNA, the CDR3 is TGCGCCACGTCTAAACAGGGGACTGAAGCTTTCTTT. The encoded protein is CATSKQGTEAFF.

With regard to this clone: Different DNA sequences within this sample yield the same CDR3. J is TRBJ1-2 and V is TRBV7-9; 9 positions match TRBD1. The CDR3 extends over 14 amino acids. Germline values: CDR1 SEHNR, CDR2 FQNEAQ (reference sequence). V was pared by 1 base and J by 6 bases, with 3 bases of the junction left unmatched. The CDR3 reads CASSLGGQGNGYTF. The CDR3 DNA follows: TGTGCCAGCAGCTTAGGGGGACAGGGCAATGGCTACACCTTC.

This rearrangement joins TRBV6-5 to TRBJ1-3, with a weak D call TRBD1 (5 bases). Trimming took 0 bases from V and 2 from J, leaving 11 bases between them. There are 16 residues in the CDR3. Germline loops: CDR1 MNHEY, CDR2 SVGAGI. CDR3 residues: CASSYSDSGTGNTIYF. CDR3 DNA sequence: TGTGCCAGCAGTTACTCTGACAGCGGGACTGGAAACACCATATATTTT.

This chain links TRBV6-5 with TRBJ1-1, with 10 bases fitting TRBD1. Trimming took 7 bases from V and 2 from J; bases not matched to a gene: 4. Germline V CDR1 and CDR2: MNHEY, SVGAGI. The CDR3 is 14 amino acids. CDR3 in DNA: TGTGCCAGCACCCGGGACAGGGGTAACACTGAAGCTTTCTTT. The encoded protein is CASTRDRGNTEAFF.

The chain is built from TRBV5-1 and TRBJ1-2; D not resolved. This CDR3 is built from 14 residues. Trimming cost V 0 bases and J 0 bases, with 6 bases left between them. The V gene's germline CDR1 is SGHRS and CDR2 YFSETQ. In DNA form, the CDR3 reads TGCGCCAGCAGCTTGGACTCACCTAACTATGGCTACACCTTC. Its protein product is CASSLDSPNYGYTF.

Only one count was recorded for this clone. The chain's CDR3 is CAWTLDWDRGVSPLHF. The CDR3 DNA reads as TGTGCCTGGACCCTGGATTGGGACAGGGGAGTATCACCCCTCCACTTT. The chain employs TRBV30 and TRBJ1-6, with 10 bases fitting TRBD1. The V gene's germline CDR1 is GTSNPN and CDR2 SVGIG (reference sequence). CDR3 length equals 16 residues. V was clipped by 4 bases and J by 10 bases; unmatched bases: 13. Full variable domain (missing parts from reference TRBV30 and TRBJ1-6): SQTIHQWPATLVQPVGSPLSLECTVEGTSNPNLYWYRQAAGRGLQLLFYSVGIGQISSEVPQNLSASRPQDRQFILSSKKLLLSDSGFYLCAWTLDWDRGVSPLHFGNGTRLTVT.

The genes are TRBV6-1 and TRBJ2-3; 7 bases align to TRBD2. This CDR3 is built from 14 residues. Germline-derived CDR1 and CDR2 are MNHNS and SASEGT. V shed 7 bases, J shed 6 bases, and the junction held 10 bases outside the gene matches. DNA of the CDR3: TGTGCCAGCAAGGCTAGCGGTTCGTCGGATACGCAGTATTTT. This codes for CASKASGSSDTQYF.

V is TRBV6-8 and J is TRBJ2-7; D gene unclear. Germline lookup yields CDR1 MNHGY and CDR2 SAAAGT. V was cut by 6 bases and J by 0 bases, with 9 bases left in between. CDR3 length equals 13 residues. The CDR3 DNA follows: TGTGCCAGCAGCCCCCTTAGCTCCTACGAGCAGTACTTC. This codes for CASSPLSSYEQYF.

The genes are TRBV6-1 and TRBJ1-2; a weak D match, TRBD1 (5 bases). V was pared by 1 base and J by 0 bases, with 9 bases between. Germline assignment: CDR1 MNHNS and CDR2 SASEGT. CDR3 length equals 15 residues. The CDR3 spells CASSEGGTTNYGYTF. The DNA for the CDR3 is TGTGCCAGCAGTGAAGGAGGGACGACTAACTATGGCTACACCTTC.

CDR3: CASSWTGGMGEGYTF. The CDR3 bases are TGTGCCAGCAGTTGGACAGGGGGCATGGGCGAGGGCTACACCTTC. The V call is TRBV7-3, the J call TRBJ1-2; 11 bases match TRBD1. In germline, CDR1 is SGHTA, CDR2 FQGTGA. V was pared by 6 bases and J by 8 bases, with 11 bases of the junction left unmatched. The CDR3 has 15 amino acids.

In its sample, this clone was seen a few times. The chain combines TRBV5-5 with TRBJ1-1; D is uncertain. There are 14 residues in the CDR3. In germline, CDR1 is SGHKS, CDR2 YYEKEE (reference sequence). V lost 1 base and J lost 0, with 7 bases in between. Written as DNA, the CDR3 is TGTGCCAGCAGCTTGACAGACATGAACACTGAAGCTTTCTTT. Amino acid sequence: CASSLTDMNTEAFF.

The chain links TRBV5-6 to TRBJ1-2; 9 nucleotides align to TRBD1. The CDR3 runs 14 residues. Germline V gives CDR1 SGHDT, CDR2 YYEEEE. Losses at the gene ends were 0 bases for V and 12 bases for J; bases not matched to a gene: 9. CDR3 bases: TGTGCCAGCAGCTTGGTCGGGGGACAGGGTCGCGACACCTTC. Translated, it gives CASSLVGGQGRDTF.

This chain links TRBV19 with TRBJ1-4, with 7 bases aligning to TRBD1. V lost 5 bases, J lost 0 bases, and 6 bases stayed unmatched. Germline loops: CDR1 LNHDA, CDR2 SQIVND (reference sequence). The CDR3 runs 16 residues. Here the CDR3 DNA reads TGTGCCAGTAGTCCTCACAGGGGATCAACTAATGAAAAACTGTTTTTT. Translating gives CASSPHRGSTNEKLFF.

This chain joins TRBV10-3 and TRBJ2-5; no clear D gene. The germline V and J ends were trimmed by 4 bases and 0 bases, with 6 bases remaining between them. CDR1 ENHRY and CDR2 SYGVKD come from the germline V gene. This CDR3 has 13 residues. CDR3 coding DNA: TGTGCCATCAGTGGGCCGAACCAAGAGACCCAGTACTTC. It yields the protein CAISGPNQETQYF.